A single T cell receptor beta chain is shown here with its context. This clone's antigen is unknown. No base-level quality is on record; no much larger clone is a single base apart. The data stem from a study of T-cell reconstitution after alpha-beta-depleted transplantation in children (dated by TCRdb to the mid-2010s). Notes on the research overall: Using TCR repertoire profiling, the study followed T-cell immune reconstitution in a quantitative way in children after TCRalphabeta/CD19-depleted allogeneic hematopoietic cell transplantation.

The germline V end is reduced by 4 bases and the J end by 8 bases; junction bases left unmatched: 8. The CDR3 contains 14 residues, cysteine and phenylalanine counted. Left in the record is the CDR3 DNA by itself, 42 bases read in frame from the first base. Library construction relied on PCR. Sequencing was carried out with an Illumina HiSeq 2500. TCR libraries were prepared with molecular barcoding, using unique molecular identifiers to normalize TCRbeta repertoire quantification. In TCRdb, the public reads were trimmed at Q25 with fastp and aligned with MiXCR, with productive beta chains retained. Entries are consolidated by CDR3 protein sequence, retaining the most common genes and DNA. The sample data list about 400,000 distinct CDR3 sequences, and roughly 22% of these were observed just once. Approximately 3.8% of the sample comes from the top ten.

This chain is built from TRBV12-3 or TRBV12-4 and TRBJ2-1, and 7 junctional nucleotides match TRBD1. The receptor's source is a human donor who donated a stem cell graft to a child with acute myeloid leukemia. This specimen consisted of PBMCs from the stem cell graft donor, obtained from the stem cell graft. The DNA sequence is TGTGCCAGCAGTTCTTCACAGGGGAGCCATGAGCAGTTCTTC. The translation is CASSSSQGSHEQFF.